The T cell receptor beta chain under discussion was sequenced for a study of vaccination effects on CD4 cells after COVID-19. Across the whole study: Sampling occurred 16 days and one week pre-vaccination in a couple of convalescent patients.

General observations from the study: Marked clonal contraction was seen in infection- and vaccine-induced clones late after vaccination.

This clone appeared a few times. The antigen is not known. The protocol was immunoSEQ multiplex PCR, while the TCRdb copy is restricted to in-frame clones and leaves out a portion. The repertoire has fewer than 25,000 clones, 70% to 85% of them found once; the top ten carry 35% to 40%. With the ViraFEST assay, the study expanded antigen-specific CD4+ T cells using viral peptide pools, then sequenced them. Scientists isolated CD4+ T cells after an approximately 10-day culture period ended. The person acquired a PCR-confirmed SARS-CoV-2 infection between March and December 2020. A half-medium replacement with IL-2 medium was carried out on days 3 and 7. The receptor was derived from a human donor who had a prior SARS-CoV-2 infection. The sequencing used CD4+ T cells from PBMCs cultured with a peptide pool, collected before COVID-19 vaccination.

CDR3 loop: CASSKVTGWDRGKRTNEKLFF. The CDR3 DNA is TGTGCCAGCAGCAAAGTAACCGGATGGGATCGGGGGAAACGTACTAATGAAAAACTGTTTTTT. The chain employs TRBV21-1 and TRBJ1-4. TRBV21-1 is classified as a pseudogene. CDR3 length: 21 amino acids.